The clone carrying this T cell receptor beta chain was detected a few times. Its antigen is not known. It was RNA transcripts that yielded the amplified TCR beta CDR3 regions. Using the HTBI primer set, a first-round RT-PCR was run on the TCR CDR3. TCRdb re-called the multiplex PCR reads through MiXCR, storing one row per CDR3 protein. The sample holds some 490,000 distinct CDR3 sequences, less than 25% seen once. These data belong to a study of T cells in Graves' hyperthyroidism and ophthalmopathy. General study results and limits: Ophthalmopathy was model-predicted a median about 6.9 months pre-onset. From stable hyperthyroidism, ophthalmopathy was set apart by a 13 V-J model. Within blood appeared most thyroid clonotypes that had expanded above 0.001.

Lactation, pregnancy, other autoimmune disease or uncontrolled infection excluded patients. This TCR was recovered from a woman in her seventies with Graves' ophthalmopathy. The sequenced material came from blood.

The CDR3 region is CASSLGTVNTGELFF. CDR3 DNA: TGCGCCAGCAGCTTGGGGACAGTGAACACCGGGGAGCTGTTTTTT. This chain links TRBV5-1 with TRBJ2-2; TRBD1 might be the D (6 bases). Germline-derived CDR1 and CDR2 are SGHRS and YFSETQ. V lost 0 bases and J lost 1, with 7 bases in between. CDR3 length: 15 amino acids.